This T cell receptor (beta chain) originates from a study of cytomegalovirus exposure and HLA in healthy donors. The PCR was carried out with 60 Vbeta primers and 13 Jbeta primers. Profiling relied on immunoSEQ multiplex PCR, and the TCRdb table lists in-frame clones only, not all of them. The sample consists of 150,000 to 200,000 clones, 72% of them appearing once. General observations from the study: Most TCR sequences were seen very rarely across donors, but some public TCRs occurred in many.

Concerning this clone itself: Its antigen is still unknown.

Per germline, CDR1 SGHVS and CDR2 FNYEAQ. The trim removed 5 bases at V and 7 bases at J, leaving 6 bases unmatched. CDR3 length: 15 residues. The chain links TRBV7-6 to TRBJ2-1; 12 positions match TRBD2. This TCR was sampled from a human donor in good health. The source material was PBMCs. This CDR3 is CASSPRTSGANEQFF. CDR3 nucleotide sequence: TGTGCCAGCAGCCCAAGGACTAGCGGGGCTAATGAGCAGTTCTTC.